The entry below gives a single T cell receptor (beta chain) sequence along with its context. This CDR3 region has 19 residues. The J segment lost 3 bases and the V segment lost 4 bases, leaving 19 bases of the junction unmatched. Looked up from germline, CDR1 is MGHRA and CDR2 is YSYEKL. This sample stems from a study of blood T cell repertoires in COVID-19. Assay used: immunoSEQ multiplex PCR; TCRdb lists only in-frame clones, some missing. Here the sample spans fewer than 90,000 clones, about 88% being singletons. The clonotype comes from a human donor in a cohort sampled during active COVID-19. Sequenced input: peripheral blood. V and J are TRBV4-1 and TRBJ1-1; 8 bases are shared with TRBD1. In nucleotides, the CDR3 is TGCGCCAGCAGCCGCTCTCGACTTGGACAGGGACGGAAAGACACTGAAGCTTTCTTT. Translation gives CASSRSRLGQGRKDTEAFF.